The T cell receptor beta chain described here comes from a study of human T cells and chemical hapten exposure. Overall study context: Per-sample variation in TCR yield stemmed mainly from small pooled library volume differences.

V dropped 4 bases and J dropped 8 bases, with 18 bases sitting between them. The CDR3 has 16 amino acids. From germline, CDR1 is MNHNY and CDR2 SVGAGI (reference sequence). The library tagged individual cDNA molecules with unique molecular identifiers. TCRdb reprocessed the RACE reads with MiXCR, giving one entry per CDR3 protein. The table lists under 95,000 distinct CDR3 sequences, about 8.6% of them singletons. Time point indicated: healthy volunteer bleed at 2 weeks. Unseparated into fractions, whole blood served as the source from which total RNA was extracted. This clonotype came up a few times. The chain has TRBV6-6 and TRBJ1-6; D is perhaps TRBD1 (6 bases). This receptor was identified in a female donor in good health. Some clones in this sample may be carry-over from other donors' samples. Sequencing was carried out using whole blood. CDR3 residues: CASSFLEQGPDSPLHF. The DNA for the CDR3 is TGTGCCAGCAGTTTTCTAGAACAGGGCCCGGATTCACCCCTCCACTTT.